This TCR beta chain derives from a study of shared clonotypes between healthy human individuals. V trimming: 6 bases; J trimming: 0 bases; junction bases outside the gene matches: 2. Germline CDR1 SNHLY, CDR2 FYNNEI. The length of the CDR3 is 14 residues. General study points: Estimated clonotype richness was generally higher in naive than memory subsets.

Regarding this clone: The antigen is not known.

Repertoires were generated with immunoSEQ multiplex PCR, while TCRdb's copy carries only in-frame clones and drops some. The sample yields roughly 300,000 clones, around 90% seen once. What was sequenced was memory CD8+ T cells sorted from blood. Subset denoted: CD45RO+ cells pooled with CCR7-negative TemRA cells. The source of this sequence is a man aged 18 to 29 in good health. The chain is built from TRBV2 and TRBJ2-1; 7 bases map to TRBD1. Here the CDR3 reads CASRGTASYNEQFF. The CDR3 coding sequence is TGTGCCAGCAGAGGGACAGCCTCCTACAATGAGCAGTTCTTC.